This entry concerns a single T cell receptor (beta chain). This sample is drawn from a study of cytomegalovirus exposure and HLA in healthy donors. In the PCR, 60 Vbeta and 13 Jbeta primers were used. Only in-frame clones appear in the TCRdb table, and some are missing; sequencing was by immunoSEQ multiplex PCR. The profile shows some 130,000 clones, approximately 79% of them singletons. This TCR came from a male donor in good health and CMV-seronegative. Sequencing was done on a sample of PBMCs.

DNA of the CDR3: TGCGCCAGCAGCTTGCCCCTGGGGGCTGATAGCTCCTACAATGAGCAGTTCTTC. Its protein product is CASSLPLGADSSYNEQFF. The chain employs TRBV5-1 and TRBJ2-1, with D perhaps matching TRBD1 (6 bases). This CDR3 spans 18 amino acids. Germline V gene sequence: CDR1 SGHRS, CDR2 YFSETQ. V lost 1 base and J 0 bases, leaving 17 bases between the germline ends.